In its sample, the clone carrying this T cell receptor beta chain was seen once. These data come from a study of blood T cell repertoires in COVID-19. Study context: Sample material is recorded as cDNA or gDNA derived from T cells, B-cell-depleted T cells, or PBMCs.

Trimming removed 10 bases from V and 3 bases from J, with 16 bases in between. Germline lookup yields CDR1 MNHEY and CDR2 SVGAGI. CDR3 size: 14 residues. The method was immunoSEQ multiplex PCR; TCRdb's version includes in-frame clones alone and lacks a portion of them. The sample shows about 80,000 clones, less than 85% of them seen only once. Sequenced sample: peripheral blood. The rearrangement joins TRBV6-5 to TRBJ1-5, with D tentatively TRBD1 (6 bases). This TCR was recovered from an older man with active or convalescent COVID-19. The CDR3 nucleotides read TGTGCCATAAGCCGACAGGTCGACAATCAGCCCCAGCATTTT. Translating it yields CAISRQVDNQPQHF.